The rows below give T cell receptor beta chains drawn from one sample of a study of T cell responses to AZD1222 COVID-19 vaccine. TCRdb's table, derived via immunoSEQ multiplex PCR, lists solely in-frame clones and lacks some. The data contain about 150,000 clones, 90% of them singletons. Source: peripheral blood, taken on day 0 of AZD1222 vaccination. The receptors stem from an adult in good health. Each CDR3 is given with its conserved first and last residue. D genes are given only for firm matches.

d_gene	v_gene	j_gene	CDR3aa	CDR3nt
TRBD2	TRBV29-1	TRBJ2-7	CSVVGAGAYEQYF	TGCAGCGTTGTGGGAGCGGGAGCTTACGAGCAGTACTTC
NA	TRBV19	TRBJ2-2	CASSIPPGQLNTGELFF	TGTGCCAGTAGTATCCCCCCGGGACAACTAAACACCGGGGAGCTGTTTTTT
NA	TRBV28	TRBJ1-5	CASSLGQGIQPQHF	TGTGCCAGCAGCTTAGGGCAGGGGATTCAGCCCCAGCATTTT
NA	TRBV6-2/TRBV6-3	TRBJ2-2	CASSYSPRRVTGELFF	TGTGCCAGCAGTTACTCTCCCCGAAGGGTCACCGGGGAGCTGTTTTTT
NA	TRBV4-1	TRBJ1-1	CASSQDKQGRTEAFF	TGCGCCAGCAGCCAAGATAAGCAGGGAAGAACTGAAGCTTTCTTT
TRBD2	TRBV7-9	TRBJ2-7	CASSSRRAGGIGSYEQYF	TGTGCCAGCAGCTCCAGGCGAGCGGGAGGGATCGGCTCCTACGAGCAGTACTTC
TRBD1	TRBV29-1	TRBJ2-7	CSVDDRGEGYEQYF	TGCAGCGTTGATGACAGGGGAGAAGGCTACGAGCAGTACTTC
NA	TRBV28	TRBJ1-2	CASSFLGGRRRGYTF	TGTGCCAGCAGTTTTTTAGGGGGTCGACGTCGTGGCTACACCTTC
TRBD2	TRBV6-4	TRBJ2-3	CASSDFSGTDTQYF	TGTGCCAGCAGTGACTTTAGCGGGACAGATACGCAGTATTTT
NA	TRBV6-5	TRBJ2-1	CASGSVGGAYNEQFF	TGTGCCAGCGGCTCGGTGGGCGGGGCGTACAATGAGCAGTTCTTC
TRBD2	TRBV7-9	TRBJ2-1	CASSLASGNGYNEQFF	TGTGCCAGCAGCTTGGCTAGCGGTAACGGGTACAATGAGCAGTTCTTC
NA	TRBV4-1	TRBJ1-4	CASSRALGEKLFF	TGCGCCAGCAGCCGTGCGTTGGGTGAAAAACTGTTTTTT
TRBD1	TRBV7-9	TRBJ2-2	CASSLPDRGKNTGELFF	TGTGCCAGCAGCTTACCCGACAGGGGAAAAAACACCGGGGAGCTGTTTTTT
NA	TRBV5-6	TRBJ1-1	CASSSGVSWNTEAFF	TGTGCCAGCAGCTCCGGGGTTTCTTGGAACACTGAAGCTTTCTTT
TRBD2	TRBV15	TRBJ2-3	CATSGTSGKDTQYF	TGTGCCACCAGCGGGACTAGCGGGAAAGATACGCAGTATTTT
NA	TRBV6-1	TRBJ2-1	CASSETGAARAQFF	TGTGCCAGCAGTGAAACGGGGGCAGCCAGGGCGCAGTTCTTC
NA	TRBV18	TRBJ2-2	CASSPLPMARTGELFF	TGTGCCAGCTCACCCCTTCCGATGGCCCGCACCGGGGAGCTGTTTTTT